These T cell receptor beta chains were read from a single sample in a study of T cell changes during pregnancy in multiple sclerosis. The protocol was immunoSEQ multiplex PCR, while the TCRdb copy is restricted to in-frame clones and leaves out a portion. The data contain approximately 44,000 clones, more than 85% of them seen just once; the ten biggest clones take up 0.5%. This specimen was CD4+ T cells from peripheral blood mononuclear cells, taken in the second trimester of pregnancy. All receptors derive from a female donor in good health, enrolled as a control in a pregnancy study. Both conserved end residues are trimmed from each CDR3.

>TRBV27|TRBJ2-2
ASTGEGPPMGELF
>TRBV6-1|TRBJ1-2
ASSKRGGGGYT
>TRBV27|TRBJ2-1
ASSLVQMANEQF
>TRBV6-5|TRBJ1-6
ASWGDRTSPLH
>TRBV19|TRBJ1-4
ASSHGGIVGRRNEKLF
>TRBV7-9|TRBJ1-1
ASSPSQVLMNTEAF
>TRBV19|TRBJ1-5
ASSIPEGNQPQH
>TRBV9|TRBJ2-2
ASTPTSYVNTGELF
>TRBV18|TRBJ1-2
ASSPTTGGVGDGYT
>TRBV6-1|TRBJ1-5
ASTPAAAHNQPQH
>TRBV28|TRBJ2-3
ASTLWTSGWSPSRTDTQY
>TRBV6-5|TRBJ2-3
ASSHRGLSTDTQY
>TRBV4-2|TRBJ2-7
ASSHLAGGSSYEQY
>TRBV28|TRBJ1-2
ASSFESGYT
>TRBV15|TRBJ2-3
ATSRGGHTQY
>TRBV7-2|TRBJ2-3
ASRQTGADTQY
>TRBV7-8|TRBJ2-3
ASSLVGGLNTDTQY
>TRBV28|TRBJ1-2
ASTPYSGNSRYGYT
>TRBV28|.
ASMVGTGRNEQY
>TRBV7-8|TRBJ2-3
ASSTGDGWSTDTQY
>TRBV4-3|TRBJ2-3
ASRTSGTSTDTQY
>TRBV5-1|TRBJ2-5
ASSSGQSGETQY
>TRBV2|TRBJ1-5
ASSGTQSNQPQH
>TRBV28|TRBJ1-1
ASRQGETKAF
>TRBV4-2|TRBJ2-1
ASSQDGGTYNEQF
>TRBV7-7|TRBJ2-5
ASSLFGASGIETQY
>TRBV18|TRBJ2-5
ASSPAVKTQY
>TRBV5-1|TRBJ1-1
ASSAFGQGRTEAF
>TRBV7-7|TRBJ2-5
ASSFGLAAQETQY
>TRBV7-3|TRBJ2-2
ASSSGPRGTGELF
>TRBV28|TRBJ1-5
ASRPKQQYSNQPQH
>TRBV25-1|TRBJ2-7
ASSGTAFPYEQY
>TRBV7-2|TRBJ2-5
ASGVGGETQY
>TRBV2|TRBJ1-4
ASSEIRQGGREKLF
>TRBV5-6|TRBJ2-7
ASSSDRGYEQY
>TRBV10-3|TRBJ2-1
AISESHMGSEQF
>TRBV6-5|TRBJ1-2
ASSYSGGPNNYGYT
>TRBV5-1|TRBJ2-1
ASSPARAGLAGSYNEQF
>TRBV7-2|TRBJ2-2
ASRQSLAGGWGELF
>TRBV5-8|TRBJ1-2
ASSFGGKDGYT
>TRBV4-1|TRBJ2-5
ASSYPGLAETQY
>TRBV4-1|TRBJ2-2
ASSPGTLTGELF
>TRBV28|TRBJ2-1
ASSLLGDRAYNEQF
>TRBV9|TRBJ2-3
ASSTRGGGADTQY